The sequence of this T cell receptor (beta chain) was determined in a study of T-cell reconstitution after alpha-beta-depleted transplantation in children. Unique molecular identifiers were built into the TCRbeta library. TCRdb processed the PCR reads anew with MiXCR; each CDR3 protein has one entry. The sample carries about 500,000 distinct CDR3 sequences, over 25% recorded once. The trim removed 6 bases at V and 2 bases at J, leaving 11 bases unmatched. The CDR3 spans 16 residues. This sample comprised PBMCs from the stem cell graft donor, obtained from the stem cell graft. This chain links TRBV12-3 or TRBV12-4 with TRBJ2-3; 7 bases are shared with TRBD2. The clonotype originates from a human donor who donated a stem cell graft to a child with aplastic anemia. CDR3 coding DNA: TGTGCCAGCAGCCCGCTACTAGCGAGTAACACAGATACGCAGTATTTT. This gives the protein CASSPLLASNTDTQYF.